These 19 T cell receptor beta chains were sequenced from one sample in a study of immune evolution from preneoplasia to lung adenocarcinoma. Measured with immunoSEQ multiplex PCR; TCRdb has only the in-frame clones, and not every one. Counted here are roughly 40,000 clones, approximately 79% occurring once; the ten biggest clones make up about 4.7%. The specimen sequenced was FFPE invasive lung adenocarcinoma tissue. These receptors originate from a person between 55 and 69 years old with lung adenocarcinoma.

The CDR3 coding sequence is TGTGCCAGCAGCCAAGGGCGGGGAGGTGCCTTTGAGCAGTTCTTC. It yields the protein CASSQGRGGAFEQFF. The genes are TRBV14 and TRBJ2-1, with D possibly being TRBD2 (6 bases). CDR1 is SGHDN, CDR2 FVKESK, per germline. Deletions cut 1 base from V and 9 bases from J, with 16 bases between. This CDR3 contains 15 residues.

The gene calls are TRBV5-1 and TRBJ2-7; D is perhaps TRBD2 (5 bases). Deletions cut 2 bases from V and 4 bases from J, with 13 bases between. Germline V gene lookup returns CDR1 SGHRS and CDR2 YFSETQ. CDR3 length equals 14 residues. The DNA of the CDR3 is TGCGCCAGCAGCTTAGGAGGCCGGGATTACGAGCAGTACTTC. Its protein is CASSLGGRDYEQYF.

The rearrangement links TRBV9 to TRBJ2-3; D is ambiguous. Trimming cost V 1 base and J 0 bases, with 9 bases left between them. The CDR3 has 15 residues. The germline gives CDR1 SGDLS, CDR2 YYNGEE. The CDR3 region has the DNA TGTGCCAGCAGCGTAATGGGTACTAGCACAGATACGCAGTATTTT. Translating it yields CASSVMGTSTDTQYF.

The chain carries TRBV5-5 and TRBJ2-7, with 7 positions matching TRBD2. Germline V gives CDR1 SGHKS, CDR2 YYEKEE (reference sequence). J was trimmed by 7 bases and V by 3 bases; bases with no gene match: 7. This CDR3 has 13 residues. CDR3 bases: TGTGCCAGCAGCTGGGGACTAACGGGAGAGCAGTACTTC. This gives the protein CASSWGLTGEQYF.

The CDR3 DNA reads TGTGCCAGCAGCTTTAGCGGGAGTCGTCAGGAGACCCAGTACTTC. Residues: CASSFSGSRQETQYF. This chain connects TRBV7-8 to TRBJ2-5; 9 nucleotides line up with TRBD2. Germline values: CDR1 SGHVS, CDR2 FQNEAQ. CDR3 length: 15 residues. Losses at the gene ends were 3 bases for V and 5 bases for J; bases not matched to a gene: 7. Looking up the rest from reference TRBV7-8 and TRBJ2-5 gives the full variable domain: GAGVSQSPRYKVAKRGQDVALRCDPISGHVSLFWYQQALGQGPEFLTYFQNEAQLDKSGLPSDRFFAERPEGSVSTLKIQRTQQEDSAVYLCASSFSGSRQETQYFGPGTRLLVL.

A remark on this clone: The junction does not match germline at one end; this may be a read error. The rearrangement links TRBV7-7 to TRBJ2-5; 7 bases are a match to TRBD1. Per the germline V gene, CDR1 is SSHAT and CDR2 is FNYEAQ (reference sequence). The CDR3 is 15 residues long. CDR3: CASSPPGTGEETQYF. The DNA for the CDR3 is TGTGCTAGCAGCCCCCCAGGAACAGGGGAAGAGACCCAGTACTTC.

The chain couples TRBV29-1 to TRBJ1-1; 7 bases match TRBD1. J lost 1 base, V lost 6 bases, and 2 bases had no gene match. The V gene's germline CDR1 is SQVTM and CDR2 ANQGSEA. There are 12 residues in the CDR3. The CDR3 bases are TGCAGCGTCAGGACAGGGAACACTGAAGCTTTCTTT. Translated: CSVRTGNTEAFF. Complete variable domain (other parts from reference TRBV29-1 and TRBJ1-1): SAVISQKPSRDICQRGTSLTIQCQVDSQVTMMFWYRQQPGQSLTLIATANQGSEATYESGFVIDKFPISRPNLTFSTLTVSNMSPEDSSIYLCSVRTGNTEAFFGQGTRLTVV.

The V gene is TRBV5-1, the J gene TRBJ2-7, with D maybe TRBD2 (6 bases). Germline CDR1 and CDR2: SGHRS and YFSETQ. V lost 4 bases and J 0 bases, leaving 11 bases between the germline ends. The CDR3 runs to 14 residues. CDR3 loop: CASSGGLSSYEQYF. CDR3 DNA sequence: TGCGCCAGCAGCGGGGGGTTGAGCTCCTACGAGCAGTACTTC.

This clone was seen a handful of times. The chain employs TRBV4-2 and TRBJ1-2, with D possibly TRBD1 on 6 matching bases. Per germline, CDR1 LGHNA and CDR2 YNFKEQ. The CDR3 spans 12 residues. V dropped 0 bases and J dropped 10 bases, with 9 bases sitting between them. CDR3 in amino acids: CASSQEDSDYTF. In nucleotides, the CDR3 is TGTGCCAGCAGCCAAGAGGACAGTGACTACACCTTC.

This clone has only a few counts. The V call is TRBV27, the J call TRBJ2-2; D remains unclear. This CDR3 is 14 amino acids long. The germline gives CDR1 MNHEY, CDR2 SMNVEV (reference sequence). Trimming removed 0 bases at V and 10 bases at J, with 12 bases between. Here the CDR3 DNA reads TGTGCCAGCAGTTTATCGTTCGCAAGGATGGAGCTGTTTTTT. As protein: CASSLSFARMELFF.

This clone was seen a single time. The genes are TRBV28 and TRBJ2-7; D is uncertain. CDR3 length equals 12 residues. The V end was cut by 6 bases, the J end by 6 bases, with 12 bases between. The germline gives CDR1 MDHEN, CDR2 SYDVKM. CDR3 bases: TGTGCCAGCAGCATACAGTGGGGCGAGCAGTACTTC. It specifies CASSIQWGEQYF.

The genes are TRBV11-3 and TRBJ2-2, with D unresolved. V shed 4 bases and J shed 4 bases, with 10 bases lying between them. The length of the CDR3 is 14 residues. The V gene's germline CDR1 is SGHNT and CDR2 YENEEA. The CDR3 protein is CASSSSGVTGELFF. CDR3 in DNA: TGTGCCAGCAGCTCGAGTGGCGTCACCGGGGAGCTGTTTTTT. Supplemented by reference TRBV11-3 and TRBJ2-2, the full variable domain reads EAGVVQSPRYKIIEKKQPVAFWCNPISGHNTLYWYLQNLGQGPELLIRYENEEAVDDSQLPKDRFSAERLKGVDSTLKIQPAELGDSAVYLCASSSSGVTGELFFGEGSRLTVL.

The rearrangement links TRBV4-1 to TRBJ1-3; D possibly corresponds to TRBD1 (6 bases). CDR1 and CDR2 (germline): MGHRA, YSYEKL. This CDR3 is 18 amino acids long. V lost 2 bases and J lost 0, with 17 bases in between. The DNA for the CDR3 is TGCGCCAGCAGCCAACGCGGCAGGGGCCAACACTCTGGAAACACCATATATTTT. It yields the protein CASSQRGRGQHSGNTIYF.

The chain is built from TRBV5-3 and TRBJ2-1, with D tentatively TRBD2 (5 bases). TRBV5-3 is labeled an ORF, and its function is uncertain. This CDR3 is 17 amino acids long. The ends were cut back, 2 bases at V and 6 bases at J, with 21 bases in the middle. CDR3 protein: CARSFFRLTRLVNEQFF. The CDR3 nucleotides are TGTGCCAGAAGCTTCTTTCGTCTAACTAGACTCGTCAATGAGCAGTTCTTC.

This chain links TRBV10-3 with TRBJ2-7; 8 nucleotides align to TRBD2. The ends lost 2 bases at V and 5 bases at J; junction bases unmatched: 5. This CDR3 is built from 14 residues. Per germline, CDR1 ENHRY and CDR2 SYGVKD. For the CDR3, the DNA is TGTGCCATCAGTGAGAGGGCAGCGGGAGACGAGCAGTACTTC. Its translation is CAISERAAGDEQYF.

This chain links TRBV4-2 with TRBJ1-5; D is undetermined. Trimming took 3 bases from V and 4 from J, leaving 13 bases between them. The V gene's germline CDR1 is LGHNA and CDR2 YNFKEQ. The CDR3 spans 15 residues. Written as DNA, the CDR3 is TGTGCCAGCAGCCAGAGGGCCCAGCAGAATCAGCCCCAGCATTTT. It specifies CASSQRAQQNQPQHF.

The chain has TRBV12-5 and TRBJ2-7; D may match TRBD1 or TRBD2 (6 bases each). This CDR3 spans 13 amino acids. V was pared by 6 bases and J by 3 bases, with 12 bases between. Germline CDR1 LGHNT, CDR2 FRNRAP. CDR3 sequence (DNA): TGTGCTAGTGGACTTGGGGGGCGCTACGAGCAGTACTTC. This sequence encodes CASGLGGRYEQYF.

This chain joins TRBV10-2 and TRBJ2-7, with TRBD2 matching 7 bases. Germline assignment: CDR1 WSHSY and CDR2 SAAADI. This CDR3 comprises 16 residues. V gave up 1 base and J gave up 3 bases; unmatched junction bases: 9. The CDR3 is CASSELSRSGHYEQYF. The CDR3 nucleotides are TGCGCCAGCAGTGAGTTAAGTCGTAGCGGGCACTACGAGCAGTACTTC.

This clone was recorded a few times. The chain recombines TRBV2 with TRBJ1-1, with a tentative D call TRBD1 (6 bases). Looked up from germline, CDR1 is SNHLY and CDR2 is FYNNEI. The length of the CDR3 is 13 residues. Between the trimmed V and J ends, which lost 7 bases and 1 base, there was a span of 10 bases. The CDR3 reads CASMRDTNTEAFF. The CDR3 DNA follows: TGTGCCAGCATGAGGGACACGAACACTGAAGCTTTCTTT.